This is a list of T cell receptor beta chains from one sample in a study of T cell changes during pregnancy in multiple sclerosis. Produced via immunoSEQ multiplex PCR; TCRdb's table is partial and in-frame only. Among fewer than 80,000 clones listed, 75% to 95% were seen once. This specimen consisted of CD4+ T cells from peripheral blood mononuclear cells, obtained in the third trimester of pregnancy. Source of these receptors: a female donor in good health, enrolled as a control in a pregnancy study. CDR3s include the opening cysteine and the closing phenylalanine or tryptophan. A D gene is named only where the DNA matches it firmly. Clone sizes are given selectively: once, few, many, or a class where the clone is expanded.

D	size	V	J	DNA	CDR3
TRBD1	-	TRBV2	TRBJ1-1	TGTGCCAGCAGTCCCAGGGGGGACACTGAAGCTTTCTTT	CASSPRGDTEAFF
-	-	TRBV18	TRBJ2-7	TGTGCCAGCTCACCACCGGCCGGGTTTGAGGACGAGCAGTACTTC	CASSPPAGFEDEQYF
-	-	TRBV6-5	TRBJ2-3	TGTGCCAGCAGTTACTCGGGGACTGGAACAGATACGCAGTATTTT	CASSYSGTGTDTQYF
TRBD1	-	TRBV30	TRBJ2-1	TGTGCCTGGAGTGCAGGGGGCGGGTACAATGAGCAGTTCTTC	CAWSAGGGYNEQFF
TRBD2	-	TRBV6-1	TRBJ2-3	TGTGCCACCGGACGGGACGCGGGGGGCACAGATACGCAGTATTTT	CATGRDAGGTDTQYF
TRBD1	-	TRBV7-9	TRBJ2-1	TGTGCCAGCAGCTTACTCGCCGGGACAGGGGCGTCTGAGCAGTTCTTC	CASSLLAGTGASEQFF
TRBD1	-	TRBV30	TRBJ1-5	TGTGCCTGGGGGGGACAGGACGCACCTCAGCCCCAGCATTTT	CAWGGQDAPQPQHF
TRBD1	-	TRBV7-9	TRBJ1-1	TGTGCCAGCAGCCCGGACAGGGCGAACACTGAAGCTTTCTTT	CASSPDRANTEAFF
-	once	TRBV6-6	TRBJ1-2	TGTGCCAGCAGTTACTCCCACGCTACAGAAGGAGGCTACACCTTC	CASSYSHATEGGYTF
-	-	TRBV6-5	TRBJ2-7	TGTGCCAGCAGTGGACCGACAGCCTCCTACGAGCAGTACTTC	CASSGPTASYEQYF
TRBD1	-	TRBV19	TRBJ1-3	TGTGCCAGTAGTCCGACCCGGGGACAGAGATCTGGAAACACCATATATTTT	CASSPTRGQRSGNTIYF
-	-	TRBV7-2	TRBJ1-5	TGTGCCAGCAGCTTAGTTCGTCAGCCCCAGCATTTT	CASSLVRQPQHF
TRBD1	-	TRBV19	TRBJ2-1	TGTGCCAGTAGTCTCCAGGGACAGATTTACAATGAGCAGTTCTTC	CASSLQGQIYNEQFF
TRBD2	-	TRBV30	TRBJ2-1	TGTGCCTGGACCCTAGCGGGGAACAATGAGCAGTTCTTC	CAWTLAGNNEQFF
TRBD2	once	TRBV2	TRBJ2-5	TGTGCCAGCAGTTGGACTAGCGGGGGGGTGCAAGAGACCCAGTACTTC	CASSWTSGGVQETQYF
TRBD1	-	TRBV5-4	TRBJ1-5	TGTGCCAGCAGCTTCGACAGGGGCGAGGGGGGGCCCCAGCATTTT	CASSFDRGEGGPQHF
TRBD1	-	TRBV5-1	TRBJ1-2	TGCGCCAGTAGAACCGGGACAGGGGGCTATGGCTACACCTTC	CASRTGTGGYGYTF
TRBD1	-	TRBV7-8	TRBJ2-7	TGTGCCAGCAGCTCTCAACCGGGACAGAGTACGGGAGAGCAGTACTTC	CASSSQPGQSTGEQYF
-	-	TRBV7-9	TRBJ1-2	TGTGCCAGCAGCGCGGATGACAGATATGGCTACACCTTC	CASSADDRYGYTF
TRBD1	-	TRBV11-3	TRBJ2-3	TGTGCCAGCAGTTCCGGGACAGGGGGCACAGATACGCAGTATTTT	CASSSGTGGTDTQYF
-	-	TRBV9	TRBJ2-1	TGTGCCAGCAGCGTAGTCCTGGGAGGTAACAATGAGCAGTTCTTC	CASSVVLGGNNEQFF
-	-	TRBV15	TRBJ2-7	TGTGCCACCAGCAGAGATCTACGGGTTGGGTCCTACGAGCAGTACTTC	CATSRDLRVGSYEQYF
TRBD1	-	TRBV7-2	TRBJ2-4	TGTGCCAGCAGCCGGGACAGAAAAAACATTCAGTACTTC	CASSRDRKNIQYF
TRBD1	-	TRBV5-1	TRBJ1-2	TGCGCCAGCAGCGAGGGACAGGCCCTTAACTATGGCTACACCTTC	CASSEGQALNYGYTF
TRBD1	-	TRBV27	TRBJ1-5	TGTGCCAGCAATCCCGGGACAGGGGGTGAGAGGGGCAATCAGCCCCAGCATTTT	CASNPGTGGERGNQPQHF